The 14 T cell receptor beta chains listed next were all sequenced from one sample in a study of T cells in tuberculosis. Assay used: immunoSEQ multiplex PCR; TCRdb lists only in-frame clones, some missing. The sample has around 39,000 clones, over 90% seen once. Sequencing input: PBMCs. These receptors originate from a donor between 10 and 35 years old with latent tuberculosis or without tuberculosis infection.

This clone was counted a single time. V usage is TRBV2 and J usage is TRBJ2-7, with D possibly matching TRBD1 (7 bases). Trimming stripped 1 base from V and 1 base from J, with 14 bases between. In germline, CDR1 is SNHLY, CDR2 FYNNEI. CDR3 length: 16 residues. The CDR3 here is CASSEGRGRKSYEQYF. The CDR3 DNA sequence: TGTGCCAGCAGTGAAGGCAGGGGGAGGAAATCCTACGAGCAGTACTTC. Combining the CDR3 with reference TRBV2 and TRBJ2-7 gives the whole variable domain EPEVTQTPSHQVTQMGQEVILRCVPISNHLYFYWYRQILGQKVEFLVSFYNNEISEKSEIFDDQFSVERPDGSNFTLKIRSTKLEDSAMYFCASSEGRGRKSYEQYFGPGTRLTVT.

This clone was picked up a small number of times. This chain links TRBV30 with TRBJ1-5; 8 nucleotides align to TRBD1. The CDR3 sequence is 14 residues long. Germline V gene lookup returns CDR1 GTSNPN and CDR2 SVGIG (reference sequence). The J segment lost 6 bases and the V segment lost 4 bases, leaving 8 bases of the junction unmatched. The DNA for the CDR3 is TGTGCCTGGACCGGACAGGGAAGAGGTCAGCCCCAGCATTTT. This gives the protein CAWTGQGRGQPQHF.

The chain combines TRBV19 with TRBJ2-7, with a tentative D call TRBD1 (5 bases). Germline values: CDR1 LNHDA, CDR2 SQIVND (reference sequence). The CDR3 has 12 residues. The V end lost 3 bases, the J end lost 10 bases, and 13 bases lay between the germline ends. In DNA, the CDR3 is TGTGCCAGTAGTATCGGACAAAGTGAACAGTACTTC. Encoded protein: CASSIGQSEQYF.

This chain uses TRBV30 with TRBJ2-5; TRBD1 agrees at 8 bases. CDR1 GTSNPN and CDR2 SVGIG come from the germline V gene (reference sequence). The junction had 8 bases not matched to a gene; V was cut back by 3 bases and J by 5 bases. The CDR3 covers 14 residues. CDR3 region: CAWREAGGGETQYF. The CDR3 DNA sequence: TGTGCCTGGAGGGAGGCAGGGGGCGGGGAGACCCAGTACTTC.

The V and J genes are TRBV5-8 and TRBJ1-2; the D gene is possibly TRBD1 (5 bases). V was shortened by 2 bases and J by 8 bases, with 10 bases between the two germline ends. CDR1 is SGHTS, CDR2 YDEGEE, per germline. The CDR3 is 12 residues long. The CDR3 sequence is CASSFGGRGYTF. The CDR3 nucleotides read TGTGCCAGCAGCTTTGGGGGGAGAGGCTACACCTTC.

The chain couples TRBV25-1 to TRBJ2-7; 8 nucleotides match TRBD1. The CDR3 runs to 15 residues. Germline V gene lookup returns CDR1 MGHDK and CDR2 SYGVNS. With V trimmed by 6 bases and J by 6 bases, 13 bases remained unmatched. This CDR3 reads CASREKDRDFGEQYF. The CDR3 DNA is TGTGCCAGCAGGGAAAAGGACAGGGACTTTGGCGAGCAGTACTTC.

This clone was found once. CDR3 nucleotide sequence: TGTGCCAGCAGCTTGGATTCGGGGGGGACTGAAGCTTTCTTT. Amino acids: CASSLDSGGTEAFF. The rearrangement joins TRBV5-5 to TRBJ1-1, with D possibly TRBD1 on 5 matching bases. This CDR3 is built from 14 residues. Trimming took 0 bases from V and 5 from J, leaving 11 bases between them. Per germline, CDR1 SGHKS and CDR2 YYEKEE (reference sequence).

The rearrangement uses TRBV30 and TRBJ1-4; 9 bases align to TRBD1. CDR1 and CDR2 (germline): GTSNPN, SVGIG (reference sequence). This CDR3 is built from 17 residues. J lost 1 base, V lost 3 bases, and 9 bases had no gene match. The CDR3 sequence: CAWSGVGQGGTNEKLFF. The CDR3 DNA reads as TGTGCCTGGAGCGGGGTGGGACAGGGAGGAACTAATGAAAAACTGTTTTTT.

The V gene is TRBV7-9, the J gene TRBJ1-1; weak D call: TRBD1 (6 bases). This CDR3 comprises 14 residues. CDR1 is SEHNR and CDR2 is FQNEAQ in the germline V gene (reference sequence). V was pared by 3 bases and J by 1 base, with 9 bases between. CDR3 loop: CASSLSGANTEAFF. In nucleotides, the CDR3 is TGTGCCAGCAGCTTGTCAGGGGCGAACACTGAAGCTTTCTTT.

This sequence joins TRBV30 and TRBJ1-1, with 7 nucleotides matching TRBD1. V lost 4 bases to trimming and J lost 9 bases; unmatched junction nucleotides: 5. Germline assignment: CDR1 GTSNPN and CDR2 SVGIG (reference sequence). The CDR3 loop spans 11 amino acids. CDR3 loop: CAWNKQGKAFF. The CDR3 coding sequence is TGTGCCTGGAATAAACAGGGGAAAGCTTTCTTT.

A single count supports this clone. The gene calls are TRBV10-3 and TRBJ2-3; D unresolved. The germline gives CDR1 ENHRY, CDR2 SYGVKD. Trimming left V 2 bases short and J 3 bases short, with 15 bases between. CDR3 length equals 16 residues. CDR3 region: CAISERITTPTDTQYF. The CDR3 region has the DNA TGTGCCATCAGTGAGAGGATTACTACCCCTACAGATACGCAGTATTTT.

V usage is TRBV15 and J usage is TRBJ1-1, with 9 bases fitting TRBD1. With V trimmed by 3 bases and J by 3 bases, 8 bases remained unmatched. Germline lookup yields CDR1 LNHNV and CDR2 YYDKDF (reference sequence). The CDR3 totals 16 residues. The DNA for the CDR3 is TGTGCCACCAGCAGCATACAGGGGGCGCCGGACACTGAAGCTTTCTTT. Protein: CATSSIQGAPDTEAFF. Drawing the rest from reference TRBV15 and TRBJ1-1, the complete variable domain is DAMVIQNPRYQVTQFGKPVTLSCSQTLNHNVMYWYQQKSSQAPKLLFHYYDKDFNNEADTPDNFQSRRPNTSFCFLDIRSPGLGDTAMYLCATSSIQGAPDTEAFFGQGTRLTVV.

This sequence joins TRBV4-3 and TRBJ2-7; D not certain. CDR1 is LGHNA, CDR2 YSLEER, per germline. The CDR3 loop spans 14 amino acids. Trimming took off 1 base at V and 0 bases at J, with 7 bases between the two ends. DNA for the CDR3: TGCGCCAGCAGCCAAGCACCCAGCTCCTACGAGCAGTACTTC. This codes for CASSQAPSSYEQYF.

V gene TRBV6-1 combines with J gene TRBJ1-5, with unresolved D. CDR3 length equals 15 residues. Trimming left V 1 base short and J 2 bases short, with 9 bases between. Germline CDR1 MNHNS, CDR2 SASEGT. The CDR3 sequence: CASSEGVQGNQPQHF. CDR3 nucleotide sequence: TGTGCCAGCAGTGAAGGGGTGCAGGGCAATCAGCCCCAGCATTTT.